This T cell receptor beta chain originates from a study of blood T cell repertoires in COVID-19 (TCRdb year 2020). General notes on the study: The collaborator samples originated in the United States, Italy and Spain and spanned the acute and convalescent phases of COVID-19. The material from the prospective study consisted of cDNA or gDNA derived from T cells, B-cell-depleted T cells, or PBMCs. Deeply sampled blood TCRbeta repertoires from subjects exposed to, actively infected with, or recovered from COVID-19 were included in the dataset. The repertoires were released in a freely available public database intended as a resource for research on the immune response to SARS-CoV-2. Samples were obtained from the ongoing ImmuneRACE study (first 160 participants) and from 1,000 to 1,500 subjects provided by 6 global collaborators. Sample metadata almost always included a de-identified subject ID, COVID-19 status, age in years and sex. Where available, HLA class I and class II types were taken from metadata supplied by the sample provider and were not determined by assay-based typing.

Here V drops 1 base and J drops 1 base, and the junction holds 9 bases not matched to any gene. For CDR1 and CDR2, the germline V gene (reference sequence) lists SGHNT and YYREEE. Inclusive of the bounding cysteine and phenylalanine, the CDR3 is 17 residues long. The entry retains the CDR3 DNA only, 51 bases that are in frame from base 1. TCRbeta CDR3 regions were amplified from genomic DNA by means of the immunoSEQ Assay, a bias-controlled multiplex PCR. The published analysis was carried out like this. Within the assay, amplification of reference gene primers was used to estimate how many nucleated cells each sample contained. To quantify the absolute abundance of each unique TCRbeta CDR3 rearrangement, sequence reads were collapsed and filtered. For each sample, productive Simpson clonality was calculated by taking the square root of Simpson's diversity index across productive rearrangements. TCRdb re-hosts the immuneACCESS table, in-frame sequences only. Its copies lack some clones; in the studies checked, an unresolved V gene accounts for under half of them, and the cause for the rest is not known. For V, J and clone size, that table is used; D and trimming come from the DNA. A total of about 110,000 clones appear in this sample, about 72% of them only once. Clones ranked in the top ten supply about 8.3% of the sample.

Paper-wide results and their limitations: The amount of clinical and demographic metadata varied by source and participant and was provided uncurated.

A word on this clone: Its antigen remains undetermined. Per-base qualities were not stored, and no clone one base away is much larger.

Whole blood was collected in K2EDTA tubes by collaborating institutions according to the institutions' own protocols. For TCRbeta analysis, collaborator samples were shipped as frozen whole blood, as isolated PBMCs, or as DNA extracted from either sample type. The sequencing input was peripheral blood. This receptor was obtained from a woman aged 55 to 70 with acute or convalescent COVID-19. Recombination linked TRBV5-4 to TRBJ2-3, with 7 middle bases fitting TRBD2. For the CDR3, the sequence is CASSLYWGAGGTDTQYF. The DNA reads as follows: TGTGCCAGCAGCTTGTACTGGGGCGCGGGGGGCACAGATACGCAGTATTTT.